Listed below are T cell receptor beta chains from one sample, sequenced in a study of T cell responses to AZD1222 COVID-19 vaccine. Sequenced by immunoSEQ multiplex PCR; TCRdb stores in-frame clones only, minus some. Here the sample spans approximately 79,000 clones, 70% to 90% being singletons. The material sequenced was peripheral blood, taken on day 0 of AZD1222 vaccination. The origin of the receptors is an adult in good health. Both conserved end residues are part of each CDR3. D genes are given only for firm matches. A clone size is listed for some rows: how often the clone was seen (once, few, many), or a class if it is expanded.

d_call clone_size j_call v_call cdr3_nt cdr3_aa
. . TRBJ2-1 TRBV4-3 TGCGCCAGCAGCCCCACCCCCCCGGGAGTGTTCTACAATGAGCAGTTCTTC CASSPTPPGVFYNEQFF
. . TRBJ2-2 TRBV11-2 TGTGCCAGCAGCGGAGAGGGCCGCACCGGGGAGCTGTTTTTT CASSGEGRTGELFF
TRBD1 . TRBJ2-7 TRBV11-2 TGTGCCAGCAGCTCAGAACGGACAGGGTACGAGCAGTACTTC CASSSERTGYEQYF
TRBD2 . TRBJ2-5 TRBV7-2 TGTGCCAGCAGCGGTAGGACTAGCGGACAAGAGACCCAGTACTTC CASSGRTSGQETQYF
. . TRBJ1-5 TRBV7-6 TGTGCCAGCAGCTTATTTGACGGAAGCAATCAGCCCCAGCATTTT CASSLFDGSNQPQHF
. . TRBJ2-5 TRBV2 TGTGCCAGCAGTGAAGACAACGAAGAGACCCAGTACTTC CASSEDNEETQYF
. . TRBJ1-5 TRBV7-2 TGTGCCAGCAGCTTAGCGGGGTCGGGTTACAATCAGCCCCAGCATTTT CASSLAGSGYNQPQHF
TRBD2 . TRBJ2-1 TRBV14 TGTGCCAGCAGCGATAGGACTAGCGGGAGATACCACAATGAGCAGTTCTTC CASSDRTSGRYHNEQFF
. . TRBJ2-5 TRBV3-1/TRBV3-2 TGTGCCAGCAGGCCTTCCACGCAGGGCCTATTGGAGACCCAGTACTTC CASRPSTQGLLETQYF
. . TRBJ1-6 TRBV4-2 TGTGCCAGCAGGAGGGGGAGCTCCTATAATTCACCCCTCCACTTT CASRRGSSYNSPLHF
TRBD1 . TRBJ1-4 TRBV28 TGTGCCAGTCAGGGGGCATTTAATGAAAAACTGTTTTTT CASQGAFNEKLFF
. . TRBJ1-5 TRBV5-1 TGCGCCAGCAGCTTTGGCGGCAATCAGCCCCAGCATTTT CASSFGGNQPQHF
TRBD1 . TRBJ2-7 TRBV29-1 TGCAGCGTTGAATATACAGGGGTTTACGAGCAGTACTTC CSVEYTGVYEQYF
TRBD1 . TRBJ2-1 TRBV6-5 TGTGCCAGCAGTTATGGGACAGGGGCCGCAAATTATGAGCAGTTCTTC CASSYGTGAANYEQFF
TRBD1 . TRBJ2-1 TRBV5-1 TGCGCCAGCAGCCCCGGACAGGGCGGGAATGAGCAGTTCTTC CASSPGQGGNEQFF
TRBD1 . TRBJ2-7 TRBV28 TGTGCCAGCAGTTTAGGACAGGGGTTCGGTTTGACGCAGTACTTC CASSLGQGFGLTQYF
TRBD2 . TRBJ2-2 TRBV7-3 TGTGCCAGCAGCCTTAACCGGGAGGGGAACACCGGGGAGCTGTTTTTT CASSLNREGNTGELFF
TRBD1 . TRBJ2-2 TRBV14 TGTGCCAGCAGCGCACTTGAGGGGGCGGACACCGGGGAGCTGTTTTTT CASSALEGADTGELFF
. . TRBJ2-3 TRBV6-1 TGTGCCAGCAGTGATTTGGTATCGGGCACAGATACGCAGTATTTT CASSDLVSGTDTQYF
. . TRBJ2-3 TRBV2 TGTGCCAGCAGTCTAGGGATGGCAGATACGCAGTATTTT CASSLGMADTQYF
. . TRBJ2-1 TRBV28 TGTGCCAGCAGGGACTCCGGAGCCCTTTATAGTGAGCAGTTCTTC CASRDSGALYSEQFF
. . TRBJ2-1 TRBV19 TGTGCCAGTAGTCAGCCACGGCACTCCTACAATGAGCAGTTCTTC CASSQPRHSYNEQFF
. . TRBJ1-4 TRBV6-5 TGTGCCAGCAGAGGGGGGCCTAATGAAAAACTGTTTTTT CASRGGPNEKLFF
. . TRBJ2-7 TRBV6-1 TGTGCCAGCAGTGAACTAGATTCAACGTTCCACGAGCAGTACTTC CASSELDSTFHEQYF
. once TRBJ1-4 TRBV5-8 TGTGCCAGCAGCTTGGGTTCCGGGGGCGCATCGTTTAAACTGTTTTTT CASSLGSGGASFKLFF
TRBD2 once TRBJ2-2 TRBV5-1 TGCGCCAGCAGCAGACTAGCGGGAGGGAAGACCGGGGAGCTGTTTTTT CASSRLAGGKTGELFF
. . TRBJ1-2 TRBV6-5 TGTGCCACCGGGAGAGACCTCGGAGGCTACACCTTC CATGRDLGGYTF
. . TRBJ1-5 TRBV9 TGTGCCAGCAGCGTAGATGGGAATAGCAATCAGCCCCAGCATTTT CASSVDGNSNQPQHF
. . TRBJ2-1 TRBV6-4 TGTGCCAGCAGTGAAAGGCCCAACAATGAGCAGTTCTTC CASSERPNNEQFF
. . TRBJ2-7 TRBV29-1 TGCAGCGTTGGGGCGGACTACCGCTACGAGCAGTACTTC CSVGADYRYEQYF
. . TRBJ2-1 TRBV24-1 TGTGCCACCAGTGATGTTCGATCTGGGAATGAGCAGTTCTTC CATSDVRSGNEQFF
. . TRBJ1-2 TRBV30 TGTGCCTGGACGCAGGACTATGGCTACACCTTC CAWTQDYGYTF
. . TRBJ1-4 TRBV12-3/TRBV12-4 TGTGCCAGCAATTACAAGAATGAAAAACTGTTTTTT CASNYKNEKLFF
TRBD1 . TRBJ1-5 TRBV6-5 TGTGCCAGCAGTCGGGACAGGGGAGACCAGCCCCAGCATTTT CASSRDRGDQPQHF
. . TRBJ1-5 TRBV12-3/TRBV12-4 TGTGCCAGCAGGGTCAGCAATCAGCCCCAGCATTTT CASRVSNQPQHF
. . TRBJ1-5 TRBV6-2/TRBV6-3 TGTGCCAGCAGTTCTGACAGGCAGCGCAATCAGCCCCAGCATTTT CASSSDRQRNQPQHF